This note documents a single TCR beta chain sequence. The target of this receptor is not known. Base qualities are not recorded, but no much larger clone differs from it by a single base. Healthy HIV-negative adults with no recently reported acute infections or vaccinations were included as donors. All donors were Caucasian adults living in Nashville, Tennessee, USA. CD4+ T cells were enriched by magnetic negative selection, after which naive cells were positively selected on CD45RA and the negative fraction was taken as the memory subset. After blood collection by leukapheresis, PBMCs were isolated using Ficoll-Histopaque density gradient centrifugation and then cryopreserved in the vapor phase of liquid nitrogen. Analytical flow cytometry was used to check the purity and quantity of each magnetically sorted T cell population. Genomic DNA was isolated from every sorted fraction and measured by UV absorbance on a Nanodrop 2000c.

This entry belongs to a study of shared clonotypes between healthy human individuals (dated by TCRdb to 2019 to 2021). Turning to the overall study: The cohort comprised a couple of women and a few men aged 18 to 49 years. For each donor, three plates each were used for CD4 naive and CD4 memory, two plates were used for CD8 naive, and one plate was used for CD8 memory. Blood TCR repertoires of roughly 5 healthy adults were deeply sequenced to estimate repertoire size and the extent of clonotype sharing between individuals. Each donor's leukapheresis produced roughly between roughly 0.85 and 10 billion PBMCs. To increase sequencing depth and limit assay-specific biases, TCR repertoire library preparation and sequencing were carried out by different laboratories using diverse techniques. The full study reports these points: Pairwise subsampling led to the expectation that sequencing depth would affect the degree of clonotype sharing among donors. Higher generation probabilities were observed for clonotypes shared by all four sorted-subset donors than for non-shared clonotypes. Estimated clonotype richness was generally larger for naive than for memory subsets. Incomplete sequencing was indicated by rarefaction of sorted-subset datasets, despite the large sequencing depth. Sharing across a few donors was observed for around 5% of naive CD4, under 4% of naive CD8, about 2.3% of memory CD4, and about 0.4% of memory CD8 clonotypes. Only blood was sampled, and tissue TCR repertoires likely differ from those in blood. The small number of donors limited the genetic and exposure-history diversity represented.

TCR CDR3 regions were amplified from genomic DNA by multiplex PCR using the deep immunoSEQ assay. Extracted genomic DNA from each cell subset was spread evenly across all wells of several immunoSEQ 96-well plates, with each plate serving as a replicate. For sorted subsets, each replicate PCR was loaded with around 200 ng genomic DNA, equivalent to 25,000 to 35,000 T cell genomes. Purified libraries were measured with a Qubit 3.0 fluorometer, size-checked on a Bioanalyzer 2100, and measured again with the KAPA Library Quantification kit. Every immunoSEQ 96-well plate was sequenced on a dedicated single-read 150-cycle Illumina NextSeq 550 flow cell. The authors' analysis ran thus. Because only junctional sequences without quality scores were contained in the immunoSEQ output, filtering matching that applied to full-length reads could not be performed. Sequences were annotated with PyIR, a Python wrapper for IgBLAST v1.9, using IMGT germline references to assign V/J genes and CDR3. Any read was removed if the V/J assignment was weak (E-value above 1e-6), the CDR3 was missing, or the read contained stop codons, out-of-frame junctions, or ambiguous translated residues. V3J clonotypes were defined as sequences sharing an identical inferred V gene, J gene, and CDR3 amino acid sequence. To compute the percentage overlap between repertoires, the number of shared unique clonotypes was divided by the size of the smaller repertoire. RTK rarefaction, the Chao1 estimator, and Recon v2.1 estimates of unobserved clonotypes were used to assess repertoire richness. Generation probabilities for all TCRbeta clonotypes obtained by the gDNA method from a handful of donors were computed using OLGA. This is the immuneACCESS table as TCRdb keeps it, with only in-frame sequences that have V and J called. A part of the clones is gone; compared with another copy, unresolved V genes explain less than half, and the rest is unexplained. The V and J calls and clone size are taken from that table; D and trimming were inferred from the DNA. In all, the sample holds about a million clones, and roughly 72% of those were seen once. The leading ten clones occupy about 1.5% of the sample.

The CDR3 contains 14 residues, cysteine and phenylalanine counted. The DNA shown is the 42-base CDR3, in frame from base 1. The CDR1 and CDR2 encoded by the germline V gene are MNHEY and SVGAGI. V is pared back by 5 bases and J by 0 bases, with 11 bases lying between the germline termini. The sequence links TRBV6-5 to TRBJ2-7, with the D segment identity uncertain. This clonotype was obtained from a man between 18 and 29 years old in good health. Sequencing was performed on memory CD4+ T cells sorted from blood. This specimen's cell subset or site label, interpreted: CD45RA-negative fraction. CDR3 loop: CASSRTQFSYEQYF. The nucleotide sequence reads TGTGCCAGCAGTCGGACGCAATTCTCCTACGAGCAGTACTTC.